Presented here are 10 T cell receptor beta chains from one specimen sequenced in a study of T-cell memory formation after mild COVID-19. TCRdb used MiXCR to reprocess the 5' RACE reads, holding one entry per CDR3 protein. The sample carries roughly 400,000 distinct CDR3 sequences, about a sixth recorded once. Sequences were obtained from PBMCs or a T cell subset sorted from them (not recorded which). These receptors were collected from a man between 18 and 35 years old who had mild COVID-19 (a few samples of this study predate the infection). Cell type and time point are not known.

In regard to this clonotype: A much larger clone differs from this one at a single base, so this may be a read error. This sequence joins TRBV7-2 and TRBJ2-7; D possibly uses TRBD1 or TRBD2 (5 bases each). Trimming left V 2 bases short and J 4 bases short, with 15 bases between. Germline V gives CDR1 SGHTA, CDR2 FQGNSA. The CDR3 contains 15 residues. CDR3 sequence (DNA): TGTGCCAGCAGCTTAATGGTTTCGGGACCTTACGAGCAGTACGTC. Its translation: CASSLMVSGPYEQYV.

This clonotype came up a few times. The CDR3 region has the DNA TGTGCCAGCAGTGACAGGAGCCGCACAGATACGCAGTATTTT. This codes for CASSDRSRTDTQYF. The gene calls are TRBV6-6 and TRBJ2-3, with D perhaps matching TRBD1 (6 bases). The CDR3 runs 14 residues. V was trimmed by 5 bases and J by 1 base, leaving 10 bases between them. The germline V gene encodes CDR1 MNHNY and CDR2 SVGAGI (reference sequence).

The rearrangement links TRBV5-5 to TRBJ2-1, with D possibly being TRBD1 (6 bases). Trimming left V 4 bases short and J 8 bases short, with 25 bases between. In germline, CDR1 is SGHKS, CDR2 YYEKEE (reference sequence). The CDR3 is 17 residues long. Here the CDR3 reads CASSLNSETVQGDEQFF. As DNA, the CDR3 is TGTGCCAGCAGCCTTAATTCGGAGACCGTACAGGGAGATGAGCAGTTCTTC.

V and J are TRBV7-3 and TRBJ2-3; D may be TRBD2 (7 bases). Trimming removed 1 base at V and 2 bases at J, with 13 bases between. CDR1 and CDR2 (germline): SGHTA, FQGTGA. The CDR3 is 16 amino acids. CDR3 residues: CASSLIRGAITDTQYF. The CDR3 DNA is TGTGCCAGCAGCTTAATCCGGGGGGCCATCACAGATACGCAGTATTTT.

This clonotype was counted a few times. The genes are TRBV4-2 and TRBJ2-1; D perhaps matches TRBD2 (6 bases). Between the trimmed V and J ends, which lost 3 bases and 3 bases, there was a span of 9 bases. Germline CDR1 reads LGHNA; CDR2 reads YNFKEQ. CDR3 size: 14 residues. The CDR3 loop is CASSQGLDYNEQFF. CDR3 sequence (DNA): TGTGCCAGCAGCCAGGGACTGGACTACAATGAGCAGTTCTTC.

V and J are TRBV20-1 and TRBJ1-1, with D perhaps matching TRBD1 (5 bases). Germline CDR1 and CDR2: DFQATT and SNEGSKA (reference sequence). The V end was cut by 5 bases, the J end by 0 bases, with 10 bases between. The CDR3 has 13 amino acids. The CDR3 DNA reads as TGCAGTGCTTGGCCGGGGCTGAACACTGAAGCTTTCTTT. Translated, it gives CSAWPGLNTEAFF.

This clonotype has more than one count but fewer than ten. The chain carries TRBV3-1 and TRBJ2-7; 12 nucleotides line up with TRBD1. Looked up from germline, CDR1 is LGHDT and CDR2 is YNNKEL (reference sequence). CDR3 length: 16 amino acids. Trimming took 3 bases from V and 6 from J; bases not matched to a gene: 9. The CDR3 protein is CASSHNPGQGAREQYF. CDR3 bases: TGTGCCAGCAGCCATAACCCGGGACAGGGGGCGCGCGAGCAGTACTTC.

The V and J genes are TRBV20-1 and TRBJ2-1, with a possible D match to TRBD2 (6 bases). The V and J ends lost 6 bases and 4 bases respectively, with 10 bases between them. The CDR3 is 12 amino acids. CDR1 DFQATT and CDR2 SNEGSKA come from the germline V gene (reference sequence). The CDR3 here is CSAGDSYNEQFF. In DNA form, the CDR3 reads TGCAGTGCGGGGGACTCTTACAATGAGCAGTTCTTC.

CDR3 nucleotide sequence: TGTGCCAGCAGCTTATCAAGTCAGGGAAGCTCCTACGAGCAGTACGTC. It codes for CASSLSSQGSSYEQYV. The chain is built from TRBV7-2 and TRBJ2-7, with D perhaps matching TRBD1 (5 bases). Per the germline V gene, CDR1 is SGHTA and CDR2 is FQGNSA. The CDR3 loop spans 16 amino acids. Trimming removed 2 bases from V and 0 bases from J, with 14 bases in between.

The CDR3 region has the DNA TGTGCCAGCAGTAATCCTACGGGGGGTAGCAATCAGCCCCAGCATTTT. Its translation: CASSNPTGGSNQPQHF. The rearrangement links TRBV6-1 to TRBJ1-5; D may be TRBD1 (5 bases). CDR1 and CDR2 from the germline V gene are MNHNS and SASEGT. V was shortened by 5 bases and J by 0 bases, with 14 bases between the two germline ends. There are 16 residues in the CDR3.